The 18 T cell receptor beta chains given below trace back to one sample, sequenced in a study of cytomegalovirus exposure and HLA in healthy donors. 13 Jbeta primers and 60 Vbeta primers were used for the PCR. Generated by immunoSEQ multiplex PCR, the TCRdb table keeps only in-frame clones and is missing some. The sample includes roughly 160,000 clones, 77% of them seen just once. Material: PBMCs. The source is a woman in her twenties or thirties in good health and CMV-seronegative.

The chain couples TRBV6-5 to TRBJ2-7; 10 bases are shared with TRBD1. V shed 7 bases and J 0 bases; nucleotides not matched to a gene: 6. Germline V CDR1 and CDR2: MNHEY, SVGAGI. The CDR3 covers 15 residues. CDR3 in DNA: TGTGCCAGCACTGAGGACAGGGGGAGCTCCTACGAGCAGTACTTC. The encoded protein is CASTEDRGSSYEQYF.

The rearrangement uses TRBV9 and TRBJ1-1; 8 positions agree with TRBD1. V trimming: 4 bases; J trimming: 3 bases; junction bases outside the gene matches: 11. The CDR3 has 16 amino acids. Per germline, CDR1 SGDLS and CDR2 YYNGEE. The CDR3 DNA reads TGTGCCAGCAGCCCGACATCCGGACAGGGACACACTGAAGCTTTCTTT. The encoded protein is CASSPTSGQGHTEAFF.

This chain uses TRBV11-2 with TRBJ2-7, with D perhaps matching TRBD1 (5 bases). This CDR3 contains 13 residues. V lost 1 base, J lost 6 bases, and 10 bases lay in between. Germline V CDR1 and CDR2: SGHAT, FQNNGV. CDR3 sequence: CASSLARASEQYF. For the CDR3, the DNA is TGTGCCAGCAGCTTAGCCAGGGCATCCGAGCAGTACTTC.

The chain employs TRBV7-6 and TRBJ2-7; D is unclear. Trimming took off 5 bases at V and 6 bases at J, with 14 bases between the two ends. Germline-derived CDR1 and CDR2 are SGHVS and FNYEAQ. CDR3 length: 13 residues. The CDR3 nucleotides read TGTGCCAGCAGCCCTCGTCAGAGAGGCGAGCAGTACTTC. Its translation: CASSPRQRGEQYF.

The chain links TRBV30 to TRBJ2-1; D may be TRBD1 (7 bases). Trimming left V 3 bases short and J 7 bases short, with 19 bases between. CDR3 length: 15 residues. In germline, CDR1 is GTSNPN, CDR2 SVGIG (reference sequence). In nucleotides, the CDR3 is TGTGCCTGGAGCGACGGCAGGGGGGTCAAGAATGAGCAGTTCTTC. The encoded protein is CAWSDGRGVKNEQFF.

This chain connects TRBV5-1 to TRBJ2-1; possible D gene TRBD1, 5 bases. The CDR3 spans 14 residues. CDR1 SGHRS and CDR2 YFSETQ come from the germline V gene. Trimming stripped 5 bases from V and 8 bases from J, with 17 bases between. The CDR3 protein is CASRGHWDGYEQFF. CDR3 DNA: TGCGCCAGCAGGGGGCATTGGGATGGTTATGAGCAGTTCTTC.

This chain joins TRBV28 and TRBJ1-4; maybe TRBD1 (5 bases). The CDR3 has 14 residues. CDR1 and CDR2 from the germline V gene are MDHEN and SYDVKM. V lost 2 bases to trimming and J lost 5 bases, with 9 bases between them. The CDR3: CASSLATVNEKLFF. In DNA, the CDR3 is TGTGCCAGCAGTTTAGCGACAGTAAATGAAAAACTGTTTTTT.

CDR3 region: CASRETARTYSGNTIYF. CDR3 DNA sequence: TGTGCCAGCAGGGAAACAGCACGCACCTACTCTGGAAACACCATATATTTT. The chain couples TRBV4-2 to TRBJ1-3; D remains unclear. The V end lost 6 bases, the J end lost 0 bases, and 18 bases lay between the germline ends. Germline CDR1 reads LGHNA; CDR2 reads YNFKEQ. The CDR3 spans 17 residues.

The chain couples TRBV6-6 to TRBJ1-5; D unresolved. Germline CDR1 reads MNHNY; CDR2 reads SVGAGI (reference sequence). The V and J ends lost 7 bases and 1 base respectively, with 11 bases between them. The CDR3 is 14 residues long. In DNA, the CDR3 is TGTGCCAGCAACGACATTACCAGCAATCAGCCCCAGCATTTT. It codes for CASNDITSNQPQHF.

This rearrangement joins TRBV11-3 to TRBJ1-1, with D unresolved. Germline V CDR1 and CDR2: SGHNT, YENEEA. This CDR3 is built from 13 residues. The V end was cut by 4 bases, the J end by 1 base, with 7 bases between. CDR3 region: CASSSTRNTEAFF. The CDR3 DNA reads TGTGCCAGCAGCTCGACACGGAACACTGAAGCTTTCTTT. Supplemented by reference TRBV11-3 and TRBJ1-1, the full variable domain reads EAGVVQSPRYKIIEKKQPVAFWCNPISGHNTLYWYLQNLGQGPELLIRYENEEAVDDSQLPKDRFSAERLKGVDSTLKIQPAELGDSAVYLCASSSTRNTEAFFGQGTRLTVV.

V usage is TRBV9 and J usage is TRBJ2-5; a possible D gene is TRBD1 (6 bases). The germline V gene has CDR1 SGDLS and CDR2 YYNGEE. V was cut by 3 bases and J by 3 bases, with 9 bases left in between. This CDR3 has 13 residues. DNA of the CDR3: TGTGCCAGCAGCGCATGGACAGAAGAGACCCAGTACTTC. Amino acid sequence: CASSAWTEETQYF.

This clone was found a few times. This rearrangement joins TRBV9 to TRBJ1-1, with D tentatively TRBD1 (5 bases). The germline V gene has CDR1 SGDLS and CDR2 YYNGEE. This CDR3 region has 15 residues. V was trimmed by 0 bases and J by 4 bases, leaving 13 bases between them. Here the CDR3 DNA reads TGTGCCAGCAGCGTAGTGGGGGGAGGTGGCACTGAAGCTTTCTTT. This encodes CASSVVGGGGTEAFF.

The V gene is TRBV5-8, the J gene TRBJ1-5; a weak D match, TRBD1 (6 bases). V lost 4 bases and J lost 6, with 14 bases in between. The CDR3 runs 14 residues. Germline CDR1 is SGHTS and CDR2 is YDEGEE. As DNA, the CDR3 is TGTGCCAGCAGCATACAGGGTTTATTTCAGCCCCAGCATTTT. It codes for CASSIQGLFQPQHF.

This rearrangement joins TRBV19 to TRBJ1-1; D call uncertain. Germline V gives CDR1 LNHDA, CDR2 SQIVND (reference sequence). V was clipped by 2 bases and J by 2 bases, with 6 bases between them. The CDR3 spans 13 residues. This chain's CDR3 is CASSILGNTEAFF. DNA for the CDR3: TGTGCCAGTAGTATATTGGGCAACACTGAAGCTTTCTTT. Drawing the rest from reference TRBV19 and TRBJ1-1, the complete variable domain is DGGITQSPKYLFRKEGQNVTLSCEQNLNHDAMYWYRQDPGQGLRLIYYSQIVNDFQKGDIAEGYSVSREKKESFPLTVTSAQKNPTAFYLCASSILGNTEAFFGQGTRLTVV.

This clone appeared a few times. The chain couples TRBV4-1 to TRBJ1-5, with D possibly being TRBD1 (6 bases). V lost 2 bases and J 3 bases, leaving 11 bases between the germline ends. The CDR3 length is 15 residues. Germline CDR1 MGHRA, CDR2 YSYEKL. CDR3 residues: CASSQTQGSNQPQHF. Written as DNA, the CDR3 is TGCGCCAGCAGCCAAACACAGGGCTCCAATCAGCCCCAGCATTTT.

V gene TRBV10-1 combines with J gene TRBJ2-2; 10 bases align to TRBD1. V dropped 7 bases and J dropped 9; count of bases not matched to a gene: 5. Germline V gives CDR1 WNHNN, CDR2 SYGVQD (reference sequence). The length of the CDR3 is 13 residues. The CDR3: CASTGTGARELFF. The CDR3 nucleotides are TGCGCCAGCACCGGGACAGGGGCTAGGGAGCTGTTTTTT.

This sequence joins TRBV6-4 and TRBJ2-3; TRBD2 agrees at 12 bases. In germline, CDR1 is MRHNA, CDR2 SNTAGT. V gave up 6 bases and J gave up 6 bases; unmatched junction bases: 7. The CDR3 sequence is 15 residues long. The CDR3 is CASRLTSGRRDTQYF. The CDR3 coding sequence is TGTGCCAGCAGACTGACTAGCGGGAGAAGGGATACGCAGTATTTT.

This CDR3 reads CASSLYGTSAEQFF. The CDR3 DNA sequence: TGTGCCAGCAGCTTGTACGGGACTAGCGCTGAGCAGTTCTTC. This rearrangement joins TRBV5-8 to TRBJ2-1; TRBD2 aligns across 10 bases. This CDR3 spans 14 amino acids. V shed 1 base, J shed 9 bases, and the junction held 4 bases outside the gene matches. Germline lookup yields CDR1 SGHTS and CDR2 YDEGEE.